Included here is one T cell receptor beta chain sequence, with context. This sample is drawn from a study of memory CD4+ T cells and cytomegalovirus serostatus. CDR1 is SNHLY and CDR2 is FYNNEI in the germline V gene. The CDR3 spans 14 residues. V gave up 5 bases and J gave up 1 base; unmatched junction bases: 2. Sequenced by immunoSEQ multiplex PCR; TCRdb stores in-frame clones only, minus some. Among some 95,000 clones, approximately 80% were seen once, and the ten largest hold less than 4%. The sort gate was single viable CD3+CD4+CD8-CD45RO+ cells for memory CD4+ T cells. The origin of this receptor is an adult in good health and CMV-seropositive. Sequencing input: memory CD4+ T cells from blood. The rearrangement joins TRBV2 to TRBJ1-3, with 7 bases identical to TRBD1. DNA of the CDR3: TGTGCCAGCAGTAAACAGGGGTCTGGAAACACCATATATTTT. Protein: CASSKQGSGNTIYF.